Following are 20 T cell receptor beta chains from one sample sequenced in a study of OX40 agonist ivuxolimab in advanced cancers. Produced via immunoSEQ multiplex PCR; TCRdb's table is partial and in-frame only. The sample consists of 90,000 to 100,000 clones, roughly 95% of them appearing once. The sample here was CD4+ or CD8+ T cells sorted from blood, taken in a trial of the OX40 agonist ivuxolimab. The receptors were gathered from an adult with an advanced solid tumor such as melanoma, head and neck, liver or kidney cancer.

The CDR3: CASSSWTGEDTGELFF. The DNA for the CDR3 is TGTGCCAGTAGTTCTTGGACAGGGGAAGACACCGGGGAGCTGTTTTTT. The chain couples TRBV19 to TRBJ2-2; 9 bases are shared with TRBD1. The germline gives CDR1 LNHDA, CDR2 SQIVND (reference sequence). Trimming cost V 5 bases and J 3 bases; bases outside gene matches: 7. The CDR3 loop spans 16 amino acids.

The CDR3 nucleotides read TGTGCCAGCAGCTTGGGGGGCAGGGGTCGCCTTAATGAAAAACTGTTTTTT. It codes for CASSLGGRGRLNEKLFF. This chain joins TRBV7-9 and TRBJ1-4, with TRBD1 as a possible D gene (6 bases). V gave up 3 bases and J gave up 4 bases, with 18 bases separating them. The CDR3 is 17 residues long. The germline V gene has CDR1 SEHNR and CDR2 FQNEAQ (reference sequence).

V is TRBV25-1 and J is TRBJ2-3; D may be TRBD1 (5 bases). Germline-derived CDR1 and CDR2 are MGHDK and SYGVNS. There are 15 residues in the CDR3. Trimming took 0 bases from V and 2 from J, leaving 9 bases between them. As DNA, the CDR3 is TGTGCCAGCAGTGAATACAGGGTTGACACAGATACGCAGTATTTT. It specifies CASSEYRVDTDTQYF.

The chain combines TRBV10-1 with TRBJ1-1, with unresolved D. The CDR3 is made up of 15 amino acids. Per the germline V gene, CDR1 is WNHNN and CDR2 is SYGVQD (reference sequence). With 1 base removed from V and 0 bases from J, the gap between germline ends came to 9 bases. CDR3 protein: CASSEFEGMNTEAFF. The CDR3 nucleotides read TGCGCCAGCAGTGAGTTCGAGGGAATGAACACTGAAGCTTTCTTT.

V usage is TRBV27 and J usage is TRBJ2-7; the match to TRBD2 covers 9 bases. Germline V gene lookup returns CDR1 MNHEY and CDR2 SMNVEV (reference sequence). This CDR3 spans 15 amino acids. V shed 0 bases and J 2 bases; nucleotides not matched to a gene: 2. DNA of the CDR3: TGTGCCAGCAGTTTATCCGCGGGAGGGCCCTACGAGCAGTACTTC. Its protein is CASSLSAGGPYEQYF.

The chain employs TRBV5-1 and TRBJ2-3, with a weak D call TRBD2 (7 bases). CDR3 size: 16 residues. V was pared by 5 bases and J by 3 bases, with 19 bases between. CDR1 and CDR2 (germline): SGHRS, YFSETQ. CDR3 sequence: CASSLREGGRTDTQYF. The CDR3 nucleotides read TGCGCCAGCAGTTTAAGGGAGGGGGGAAGGACAGATACGCAGTATTTT.

The chain uses TRBV4-1 and TRBJ2-7, with 7 bases identical to TRBD1. The V and J ends lost 0 bases and 0 bases, in that order; junction bases with no gene match: 2. The CDR3 length is 15 residues. Germline V gene data show CDR1 as MGHRA and CDR2 as YSYEKL. For the CDR3, the DNA is TGCGCCAGCAGCCAAGAGACAGGGTACTCCTACGAGCAGTACTTC. Its translation: CASSQETGYSYEQYF.

The rearrangement links TRBV28 to TRBJ1-6; a weak D match, TRBD1 (6 bases). Germline V CDR1 and CDR2: MDHEN, SYDVKM. V lost 2 bases and J 6 bases, leaving 8 bases between the germline ends. The CDR3 extends over 14 amino acids. The CDR3 DNA reads as TGTGCCAGCAGTTTAACAGGGACTAATTCACCCCTCCACTTT. Translation: CASSLTGTNSPLHF. Looking up the rest from reference TRBV28 and TRBJ1-6 gives the full variable domain: DVKVTQSSRYLVKRTGEKVFLECVQDMDHENMFWYRQDPGLGLRLIYFSYDVKMKEKGDIPEGYSVSREKKERFSLILESASTNQTSMYLCASSLTGTNSPLHFGNGTRLTVT.

The gene calls are TRBV5-4 and TRBJ2-3; 8 bases match TRBD1. The CDR3 runs 14 residues. Trimming removed 5 bases from V and 3 bases from J; junction bases left unmatched: 5. Germline V CDR1 and CDR2: SGHNT, YYREEE (reference sequence). The CDR3 spells CASRLDRGTDTQYF. CDR3 in DNA: TGTGCCAGCAGGTTAGACAGGGGAACAGATACGCAGTATTTT.

The V call is TRBV6-6, the J call TRBJ1-1; tentative D call: TRBD1 (5 bases). The CDR3 covers 12 residues. The V gene's germline CDR1 is MNHNY and CDR2 SVGAGI (reference sequence). Trimming shortened V by 4 bases and J by 7 bases, and 10 bases separated the two germline ends. The CDR3 nucleotides are TGTGCCAGCAGTTCCGGGGCCGGTGAAGCTTTCTTT. The encoded protein is CASSSGAGEAFF.

This chain joins TRBV2 and TRBJ2-1; the match to TRBD1 covers 7 bases. CDR3 length: 16 amino acids. The trim removed 3 bases at V and 6 bases at J, leaving 11 bases unmatched. Germline CDR1 is SNHLY and CDR2 is FYNNEI. The CDR3 DNA reads as TGTGCCAGCAGTGAGTTGTGGACAGGAGGTGGCAATGAGCAGTTCTTC. Amino acids: CASSELWTGGGNEQFF.

This clone was picked up one time. The rearrangement links TRBV5-6 to TRBJ1-2; D is unresolved. The CDR3 has 15 residues. Between the trimmed V and J ends, which lost 1 base and 5 bases, there was a span of 15 bases. CDR1 and CDR2 from the germline V gene are SGHDT and YYEEEE. CDR3 nucleotides: TGTGCCAGCAGCTTGATGAGAGAATCGACTTATGGCTACACCTTC. Translating it yields CASSLMRESTYGYTF.

The J gene is TRBJ1-1, the V gene TRBV7-9, with D tentatively TRBD1 (6 bases). The CDR3 has 12 amino acids. The germline CDR1 and CDR2 sequences are SEHNR and FQNEAQ (reference sequence). Trimming pared 4 bases from V and 6 bases from J, leaving 9 bases between. The CDR3 here is CASSSGVAEAFF. DNA of the CDR3: TGTGCCAGCAGCTCAGGGGTGGCTGAAGCTTTCTTT. The whole variable domain, remainder taken from reference TRBV7-9 and TRBJ1-1, is DTGVSQNPRHKITKRGQNVTFRCDPISEHNRLYWYRQTLGQGPEFLTYFQNEAQLEKSRLLSDRFSAERPKGSFSTLEIQRTEQGDSAMYLCASSSGVAEAFFGQGTRLTVV.

CDR3 sequence reads: CASSRDLTTGSPLHF. The CDR3 nucleotides are TGTGCCAGCAGCCGTGATTTAACGACGGGTTCACCCCTCCACTTT. This sequence joins TRBV7-9 and TRBJ1-6; D not certain. This CDR3 spans 15 amino acids. CDR1 and CDR2 (germline): SEHNR, FQNEAQ (reference sequence). V lost 5 bases, J lost 9 bases, and 17 bases lay in between.

The chain carries TRBV7-9 and TRBJ1-4; D is possibly TRBD1 (6 bases). The CDR3 is 14 residues long. V shed 1 base and J shed 4 bases, with 7 bases lying between them. Germline V gene lookup returns CDR1 SEHNR and CDR2 FQNEAQ (reference sequence). The CDR3, as DNA: TGTGCCAGCAGCTTAGAGGGGGTTAATGAAAAACTGTTTTTT. Its protein is CASSLEGVNEKLFF.

J is TRBJ2-3 and V is TRBV13; 11 bases align to TRBD2. The CDR3 has 19 residues. V was pared by 4 bases and J by 0 bases, with 12 bases of the junction left unmatched. Germline lookup yields CDR1 PRHDT and CDR2 FYEKMQ (reference sequence). The CDR3, as DNA: TGTGCCAGCAGCTCGACTGAGACTAGCGGGATATCTAGCACAGATACGCAGTATTTT. It yields the protein CASSSTETSGISSTDTQYF. Complete variable domain (other parts from reference TRBV13 and TRBJ2-3): AAGVIQSPRHLIKEKRETATLKCYPIPRHDTVYWYQQGPGQDPQFLISFYEKMQSDKGSIPDRFSAQQFSDYHSELNMSSLELGDSALYFCASSSTETSGISSTDTQYFGPGTRLTVL.

This sequence joins TRBV28 and TRBJ2-7, with TRBD2 as a possible D gene (5 bases). Germline loops: CDR1 MDHEN, CDR2 SYDVKM. The CDR3 has 12 amino acids. Trimming pared 6 bases from V and 0 bases from J, leaving 6 bases between. This CDR3 reads CASRRGSYEQYF. For the CDR3, the DNA is TGTGCCAGCAGACGGGGCTCCTACGAGCAGTACTTC.

This clone showed up just once. V and J are TRBV28 and TRBJ1-5; D is possibly TRBD1 (5 bases). The ends were cut back, 3 bases at V and 4 bases at J, with 13 bases in the middle. The CDR3 spans 15 residues. The V gene's germline CDR1 is MDHEN and CDR2 SYDVKM. In DNA, the CDR3 is TGTGCCAGCAGTTTGGTGGGACGGGGAAATCAGCCCCAGCATTTT. Its translation is CASSLVGRGNQPQHF.

The rearrangement joins TRBV13 to TRBJ1-2; TRBD1 might be the D (5 bases). Trimming took off 5 bases at V and 6 bases at J, with 13 bases between the two ends. CDR1 is PRHDT and CDR2 is FYEKMQ in the germline V gene (reference sequence). The CDR3 is 13 amino acids. The CDR3 DNA reads TGTGCCAGCAGCCCCGACGGGGGGGATGGCTACACCTTC. It specifies CASSPDGGDGYTF.

The chain recombines TRBV5-6 with TRBJ2-5; D is unclear. CDR3 length: 11 amino acids. Trimming pared 6 bases from V and 0 bases from J, leaving 3 bases between. Germline CDR1 and CDR2: SGHDT and YYEEEE. The chain's CDR3 is CASTDQETQYF. Written as DNA, the CDR3 is TGTGCCAGCACCGACCAAGAGACCCAGTACTTC.